The 25 T cell receptor beta chains below were found in one sample sequenced in a study of cytomegalovirus exposure and HLA in healthy donors. In the PCR, 60 Vbeta and 13 Jbeta primers were used. TCRdb keeps only in-frame clones here, not all; method: immunoSEQ multiplex PCR. This table holds under 150,000 clones, about 80% found once. The sample consisted of PBMCs. These receptors came from a man younger than 35 in good health and CMV-seronegative.

V and J are TRBV27 and TRBJ2-3; D is possibly TRBD2 (6 bases). CDR3 length equals 17 residues. CDR1 and CDR2 (germline): MNHEY, SMNVEV (reference sequence). Trimming removed 4 bases at V and 2 bases at J, with 19 bases between. This CDR3 reads CASSSTGSSGYTDTQYF. CDR3 sequence (DNA): TGTGCCAGCAGTTCCACGGGAAGTAGCGGATACACAGATACGCAGTATTTT.

This chain uses TRBV28 with TRBJ2-7; 7 bases are shared with TRBD1. The junction had 12 bases not matched to a gene; V was cut back by 6 bases and J by 4 bases. This CDR3 contains 15 residues. CDR1 and CDR2 from the germline V gene are MDHEN and SYDVKM. For the CDR3, the DNA is TGTGCCAGCAGCCCAGGAGACAGGGCTAGGTACGAGCAGTACTTC. Its translation is CASSPGDRARYEQYF.

Notes on this clone: This sample also contains other DNA sequences that code for the same CDR3. J is TRBJ1-6 and V is TRBV4-1; TRBD1 agrees at 10 bases. The CDR3 consists of 16 residues. Losses at the gene ends were 4 bases for V and 3 bases for J; bases not matched to a gene: 3. Germline V gives CDR1 MGHRA, CDR2 YSYEKL. The CDR3 coding sequence is TGCGCCAGCAGCCCGGGGGACAGGGGCTATAATTCACCCCTCCACTTT. Amino acid sequence: CASSPGDRGYNSPLHF.

V usage is TRBV28 and J usage is TRBJ2-7; 9 bases align to TRBD1. This CDR3 region has 15 residues. Losses at the gene ends were 4 bases for V and 3 bases for J; bases not matched to a gene: 7. Germline V gene lookup returns CDR1 MDHEN and CDR2 SYDVKM. Here the CDR3 DNA reads TGTGCCAGCAGTTCCAGGGGGACAGGGCTCTACGAGCAGTACTTC. Residues: CASSSRGTGLYEQYF.

The chain combines TRBV28 with TRBJ2-1; 11 bases are shared with TRBD2. The CDR3 is 14 amino acids. Unmatched junction bases numbered 11, after V lost 5 bases and J lost 14 bases. In germline, CDR1 is MDHEN, CDR2 SYDVKM. The CDR3 here is CASSATSGSGKKFF. CDR3 DNA: TGTGCCAGCAGTGCAACTAGCGGGAGTGGGAAAAAGTTCTTC.

The V call is TRBV29-1, the J call TRBJ1-4, with 11 positions matching TRBD1. The CDR3 covers 14 residues. J was trimmed by 5 bases and V by 7 bases; bases with no gene match: 6. Germline CDR1 SQVTM, CDR2 ANQGSEA. The DNA of the CDR3 is TGCAGCGCGGGACAGGGGGGGGTGAATGAAAAACTGTTTTTT. It is translated as CSAGQGGVNEKLFF.

The chain uses TRBV21-1 and TRBJ1-4; TRBD1, the table's D call, was not compared with the DNA. TRBV21-1 is deemed a pseudogene. CDR3 length equals 15 residues. The CDR3: CASSKFDRISEKLFF. CDR3 DNA sequence: TGTGCCAGCAGCAAATTCGACAGAATAAGCGAAAAACTGTTTTTT.

This clone has more than one count but fewer than ten. The chain links TRBV5-1 to TRBJ1-1; no definite D call. This CDR3 spans 14 amino acids. Looked up from germline, CDR1 is SGHRS and CDR2 is YFSETQ. The germline V and J ends were trimmed by 3 bases and 2 bases, with 11 bases remaining between them. In DNA, the CDR3 is TGCGCCAGCAGCTCCAACACAGCTAACACTGAAGCTTTCTTT. Amino acids: CASSSNTANTEAFF.

In regard to this clone: Other DNA sequences from this sample encode an identical CDR3 as well. The chain uses TRBV9 and TRBJ1-1; 11 nucleotides match TRBD1. Germline V gives CDR1 SGDLS, CDR2 YYNGEE. The CDR3 spans 15 residues. V shed 3 bases, J shed 5 bases, and the junction held 6 bases outside the gene matches. Here the CDR3 reads CASSASGQGGTEAFF. The CDR3 DNA reads as TGTGCCAGCAGCGCTTCGGGACAGGGGGGAACTGAAGCTTTCTTT. Based on the CDR3 plus reference TRBV9 and TRBJ1-1, the full variable domain is DSGVTQTPKHLITATGQRVTLRCSPRSGDLSVYWYQQSLDQGLQFLIQYYNGEERAKGNILERFSAQQFPDLHSELNLSSLELGDSALYFCASSASGQGGTEAFFGQGTRLTVV.

V usage is TRBV5-6 and J usage is TRBJ1-2; unclear D gene. V lost 1 base and J lost 3, with 13 bases in between. The CDR3 spans 15 residues. CDR1 SGHDT and CDR2 YYEEEE come from the germline V gene. This chain's CDR3 is CASSLIAGKDYGYTF. CDR3 coding DNA: TGTGCCAGCAGCTTGATCGCGGGAAAAGACTATGGCTACACCTTC.

This chain uses TRBV18 with TRBJ1-3, with D tentatively TRBD1 (6 bases). Germline V gene sequence: CDR1 KGHSH, CDR2 LQKENI. This CDR3 comprises 15 residues. Trimming took 1 base from V and 2 from J, leaving 9 bases between them. CDR3 nucleotide sequence: TGTGCCAGCTCACCACGGACAGTCACTGGAAACACCATATATTTT. This encodes CASSPRTVTGNTIYF.

V usage is TRBV2 and J usage is TRBJ2-1; TRBD2 might be the D (6 bases). The CDR3 runs 12 residues. The V gene lost 7 bases and the J gene lost 6 bases, with 10 bases spanning the gap. The germline V gene encodes CDR1 SNHLY and CDR2 FYNNEI. Written as DNA, the CDR3 is TGTGCCAGCAACCAACTAGCCAATGAGCAGTTCTTC. Its protein is CASNQLANEQFF.

The CDR3 bases are TGCGCCAGCAGCTTTTCGGCAGGGGGCTCTTACGAGCAGTACTTC. Protein sequence: CASSFSAGGSYEQYF. The genes are TRBV5-1 and TRBJ2-7, with 8 bases identical to TRBD1. Germline CDR1 and CDR2: SGHRS and YFSETQ. Trimming at V came to 2 bases and at J to 4 bases, leaving 8 bases not matched to a gene. The CDR3 totals 15 residues.

This chain connects TRBV18 to TRBJ2-2; D is uncertain. V shed 1 base and J shed 6 bases, with 12 bases lying between them. The CDR3 consists of 15 residues. Germline V lookup: CDR1 KGHSH, CDR2 LQKENI. The CDR3 loop reads CASSPRVLEAGELFF. The CDR3 DNA follows: TGTGCCAGCTCACCACGTGTCCTCGAGGCCGGGGAGCTGTTTTTT.

The rearrangement joins TRBV7-3 to TRBJ1-2; TRBD1 aligns across 7 bases. J lost 4 bases, V lost 8 bases, and 10 bases had no gene match. Germline assignment: CDR1 SGHTA and CDR2 FQGTGA. The CDR3 covers 14 residues. The CDR3 DNA reads TGTGCCAGCCACACACAGGGGATCACCTATGGCTACACCTTC. Translated: CASHTQGITYGYTF.

The chain combines TRBV6-1 with TRBJ1-2; 9 bases line up with TRBD1. Germline trimming cut 9 bases from V and 3 bases from J; bases unmatched to any gene: 8. This CDR3 comprises 14 residues. From germline, CDR1 is MNHNS and CDR2 SASEGT. CDR3 sequence: CASLGTGRHYGYTF. CDR3 nucleotides: TGTGCCAGTCTGGGGACAGGGAGGCACTATGGCTACACCTTC.

Only one count was recorded for this clone. The chain recombines TRBV19 with TRBJ2-2, with a weak D call TRBD1 (5 bases). This CDR3 contains 16 residues. The V and J ends lost 2 bases and 5 bases respectively, with 15 bases between them. The germline V gene has CDR1 LNHDA and CDR2 SQIVND (reference sequence). In nucleotides, the CDR3 is TGTGCCAGTAGTATATCAGGCAGGGCGCCAACCGGGGAGCTGTTTTTT. Translated, it gives CASSISGRAPTGELFF.

The V and J genes are TRBV11-2 and TRBJ2-1; D is undetermined. V was clipped by 3 bases and J by 7 bases, with 16 bases between them. The CDR3 is 15 residues long. Germline V gives CDR1 SGHAT, CDR2 FQNNGV. The CDR3 DNA is TGTGCCAGCAGCTTTGCACCCGGGTCCCCGAATGAGCAGTTCTTC. Residues: CASSFAPGSPNEQFF.

The chain couples TRBV5-1 to TRBJ1-3, with a possible D match to TRBD1 (5 bases). Germline V gene data show CDR1 as SGHRS and CDR2 as YFSETQ. The V and J ends lost 0 bases and 2 bases respectively, with 12 bases between them. The CDR3 has 16 residues. The CDR3 is CASSLGGHRTGNTIYF. CDR3 sequence (DNA): TGCGCCAGCAGCTTGGGGGGCCACAGAACTGGAAACACCATATATTTT.

This clone was seen once. V is TRBV19 and J is TRBJ1-2; 8 bases line up with TRBD1. The CDR3 is 15 amino acids. Per germline, CDR1 LNHDA and CDR2 SQIVND (reference sequence). J gave up 0 bases and V 7 bases, and 7 bases lay outside the gene matches. The CDR3, as DNA: TGTGCCAGTATTGGACAGGGTTTTACTAACTATGGCTACACCTTC. It codes for CASIGQGFTNYGYTF.

CDR3 nucleotides: TGCGCCAGCAGCCAAAGTCTAGCGGGAGGGCCCGGGAATGAGCAGTTCTTC. This gives the protein CASSQSLAGGPGNEQFF. The V and J genes are TRBV4-1 and TRBJ2-1, with 12 bases lining up with TRBD2. The CDR3 extends over 17 amino acids. Germline trimming cut 2 bases from V and 7 bases from J; bases unmatched to any gene: 9. The germline gives CDR1 MGHRA, CDR2 YSYEKL.

The J gene is TRBJ2-3, the V gene TRBV14; tentatively, D is TRBD1 (5 bases). Per germline, CDR1 SGHDN and CDR2 FVKESK. V was pared by 5 bases and J by 4 bases, with 28 bases between. The CDR3 is 19 residues long. CDR3 amino acids: CASSFRQGGNLRGADTQYF. CDR3 nucleotide sequence: TGTGCCAGCAGCTTCCGGCAGGGCGGTAACCTAAGAGGCGCAGATACGCAGTATTTT.

The rearrangement joins TRBV7-3 to TRBJ2-2, with a tentative D call TRBD2 (6 bases). Germline loops: CDR1 SGHTA, CDR2 FQGTGA. The V and J ends lost 6 bases and 6 bases respectively, with 8 bases between them. The length of the CDR3 is 12 residues. The CDR3 is CASSRLAGELFF. CDR3 DNA sequence: TGTGCCAGCAGTCGACTAGCCGGGGAGCTGTTTTTT.

This clone was observed a handful of times. This rearrangement joins TRBV14 to TRBJ1-4; the D gene is possibly TRBD1 (5 bases). This CDR3 comprises 18 residues. Trimming removed 1 base at V and 1 base at J, with 16 bases between. Germline V gene lookup returns CDR1 SGHDN and CDR2 FVKESK. For the CDR3, the DNA is TGTGCCAGCAGCCAAGTAGGCCGGTTCGGGGGAACTAATGAAAAACTGTTTTTT. Its protein is CASSQVGRFGGTNEKLFF.

The chain joins TRBV27 to TRBJ2-5, with 10 bases matching TRBD1. CDR3 length equals 16 residues. CDR1 and CDR2 from the germline V gene are MNHEY and SMNVEV (reference sequence). Losses at the gene ends were 5 bases for V and 4 bases for J; bases not matched to a gene: 10. The CDR3 here is CASSPRQGAKVETQYF. The CDR3 nucleotides read TGTGCCAGCAGTCCCCGACAGGGGGCTAAAGTAGAGACCCAGTACTTC.